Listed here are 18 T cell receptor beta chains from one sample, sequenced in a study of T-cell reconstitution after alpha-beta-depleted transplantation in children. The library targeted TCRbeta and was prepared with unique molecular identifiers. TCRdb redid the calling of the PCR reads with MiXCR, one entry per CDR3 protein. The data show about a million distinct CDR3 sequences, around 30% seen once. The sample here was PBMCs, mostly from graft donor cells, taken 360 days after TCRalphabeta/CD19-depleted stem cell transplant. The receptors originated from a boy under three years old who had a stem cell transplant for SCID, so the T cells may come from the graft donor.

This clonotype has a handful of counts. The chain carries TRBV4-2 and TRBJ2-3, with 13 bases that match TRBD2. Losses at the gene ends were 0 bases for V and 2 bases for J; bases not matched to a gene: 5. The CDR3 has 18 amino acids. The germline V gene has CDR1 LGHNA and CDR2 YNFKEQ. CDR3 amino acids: CASSQEPGTSGITDTQYF. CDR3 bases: TGTGCCAGCAGCCAAGAACCCGGGACTAGCGGGATCACAGATACGCAGTATTTT.

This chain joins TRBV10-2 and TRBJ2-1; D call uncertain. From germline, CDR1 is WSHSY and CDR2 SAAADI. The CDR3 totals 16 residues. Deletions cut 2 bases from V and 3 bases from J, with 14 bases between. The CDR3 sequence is CASSEPLRVDYNEQFF. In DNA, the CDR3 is TGCGCCAGCAGTGAGCCCTTAAGGGTCGACTACAATGAGCAGTTCTTC.

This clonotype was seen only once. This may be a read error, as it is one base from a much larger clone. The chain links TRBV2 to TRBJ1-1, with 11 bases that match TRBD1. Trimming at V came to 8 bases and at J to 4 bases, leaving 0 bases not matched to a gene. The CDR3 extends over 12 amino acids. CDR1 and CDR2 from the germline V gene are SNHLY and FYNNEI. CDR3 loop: CASGTGGTEAFF. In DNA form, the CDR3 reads TGTGCCAGCGGGACAGGGGGCACTGAAGCTTTCTTT.

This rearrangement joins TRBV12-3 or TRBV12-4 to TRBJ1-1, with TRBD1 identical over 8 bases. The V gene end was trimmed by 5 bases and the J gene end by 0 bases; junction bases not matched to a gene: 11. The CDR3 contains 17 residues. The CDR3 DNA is TGTGCCAGCAGTACGGACAGGGAATTGATCCTGAACACTGAAGCTTTCTTT. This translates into CASSTDRELILNTEAFF.

This CDR3 reads CASSPQTSGNEQFF. CDR3 sequence (DNA): TGTGCCAGCAGCCCCCAGACTAGCGGGAATGAGCAGTTCTTC. The chain combines TRBV4-2 with TRBJ2-1; 10 bases are a match to TRBD2. The CDR3 runs to 14 residues. Germline loops: CDR1 LGHNA, CDR2 YNFKEQ. Trimming at V came to 4 bases and at J to 7 bases, leaving 4 bases not matched to a gene.

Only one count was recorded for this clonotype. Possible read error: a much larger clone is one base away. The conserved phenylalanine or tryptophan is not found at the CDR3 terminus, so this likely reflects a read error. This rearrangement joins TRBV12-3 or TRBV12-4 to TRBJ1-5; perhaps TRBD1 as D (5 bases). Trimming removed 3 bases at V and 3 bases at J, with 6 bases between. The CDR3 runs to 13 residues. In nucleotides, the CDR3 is TGTGCCAGCAGTTTGGGGCCCAATCAGCCCCAGCATTGT. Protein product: CASSLGPNQPQHC.

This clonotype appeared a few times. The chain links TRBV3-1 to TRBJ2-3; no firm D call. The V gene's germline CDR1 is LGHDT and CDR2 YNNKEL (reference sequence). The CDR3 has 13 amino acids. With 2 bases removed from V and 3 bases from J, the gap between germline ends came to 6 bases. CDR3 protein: CASSQHPTDTQYF. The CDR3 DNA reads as TGTGCCAGCAGCCAACATCCAACAGATACGCAGTATTTT.

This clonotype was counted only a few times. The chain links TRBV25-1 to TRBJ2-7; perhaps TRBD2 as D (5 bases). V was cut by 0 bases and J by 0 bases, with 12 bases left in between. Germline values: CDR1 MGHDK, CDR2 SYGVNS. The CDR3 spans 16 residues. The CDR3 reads CASSEYRGRNSYEQYF. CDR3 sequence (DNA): TGTGCCAGCAGTGAATATCGGGGAAGGAACTCCTACGAGCAGTACTTC.

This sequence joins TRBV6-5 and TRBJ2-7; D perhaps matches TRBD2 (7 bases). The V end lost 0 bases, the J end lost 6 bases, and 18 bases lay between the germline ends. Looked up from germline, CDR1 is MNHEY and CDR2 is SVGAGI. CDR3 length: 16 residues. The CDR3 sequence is CASSYSFRGASGEQYF. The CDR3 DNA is TGTGCCAGCAGTTACTCGTTCCGGGGGGCCTCAGGCGAGCAGTACTTC.

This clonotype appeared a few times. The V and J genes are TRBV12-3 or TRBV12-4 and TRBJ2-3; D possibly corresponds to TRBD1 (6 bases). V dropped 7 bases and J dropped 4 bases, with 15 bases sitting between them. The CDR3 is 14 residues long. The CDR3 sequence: CASKEDRLPDTQYF. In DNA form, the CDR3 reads TGTGCCAGCAAAGAGGACAGACTCCCAGATACGCAGTATTTT.

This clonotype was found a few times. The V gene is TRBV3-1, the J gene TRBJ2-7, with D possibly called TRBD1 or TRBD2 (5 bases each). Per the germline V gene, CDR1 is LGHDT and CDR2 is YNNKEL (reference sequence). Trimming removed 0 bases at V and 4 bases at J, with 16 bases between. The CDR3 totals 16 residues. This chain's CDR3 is CASSQDFTGRRYEQYF. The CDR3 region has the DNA TGTGCCAGCAGCCAAGATTTTACGGGACGTCGATACGAGCAGTACTTC.

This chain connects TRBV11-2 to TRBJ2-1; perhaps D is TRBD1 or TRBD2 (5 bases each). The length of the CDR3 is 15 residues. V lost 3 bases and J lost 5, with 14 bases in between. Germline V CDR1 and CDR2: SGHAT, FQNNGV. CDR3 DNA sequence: TGTGCCAGCAGCTTTGGGGACCGTCGTGACAATGAGCAGTTCTTC. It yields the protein CASSFGDRRDNEQFF.

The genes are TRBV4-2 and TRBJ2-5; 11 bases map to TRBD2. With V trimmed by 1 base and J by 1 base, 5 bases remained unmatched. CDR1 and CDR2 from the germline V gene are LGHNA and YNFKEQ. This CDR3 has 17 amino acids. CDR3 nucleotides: TGTGCCAGCAGCCAAGGAACTAGCGGGGGCCGCCAAGAGACCCAGTACTTC. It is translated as CASSQGTSGGRQETQYF.

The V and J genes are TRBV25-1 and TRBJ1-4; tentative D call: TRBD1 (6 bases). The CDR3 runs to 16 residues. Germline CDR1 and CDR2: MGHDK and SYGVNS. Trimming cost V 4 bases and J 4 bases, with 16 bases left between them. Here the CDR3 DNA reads TGTGCCAGCAGTGCGACTCCGGACAGCTATAATGAAAAACTGTTTTTT. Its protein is CASSATPDSYNEKLFF.

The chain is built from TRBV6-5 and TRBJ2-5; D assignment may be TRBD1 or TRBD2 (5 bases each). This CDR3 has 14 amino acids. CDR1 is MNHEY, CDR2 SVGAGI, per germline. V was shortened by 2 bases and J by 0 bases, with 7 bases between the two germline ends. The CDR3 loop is CASSYGTNQETQYF. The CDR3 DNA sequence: TGTGCCAGCAGTTACGGGACGAACCAAGAGACCCAGTACTTC.

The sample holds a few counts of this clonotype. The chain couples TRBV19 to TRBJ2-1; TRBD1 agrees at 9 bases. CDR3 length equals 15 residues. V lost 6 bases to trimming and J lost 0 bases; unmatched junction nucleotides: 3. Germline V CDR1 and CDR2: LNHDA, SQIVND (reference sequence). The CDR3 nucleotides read TGTGCCAGTAGGATGGGACAGGGCTCCTACAATGAGCAGTTCTTC. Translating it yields CASRMGQGSYNEQFF. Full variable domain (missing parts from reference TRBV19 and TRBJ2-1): DGGITQSPKYLFRKEGQNVTLSCEQNLNHDAMYWYRQDPGQGLRLIYYSQIVNDFQKGDIAEGYSVSREKKESFPLTVTSAQKNPTAFYLCASRMGQGSYNEQFFGPGTRLTVL.

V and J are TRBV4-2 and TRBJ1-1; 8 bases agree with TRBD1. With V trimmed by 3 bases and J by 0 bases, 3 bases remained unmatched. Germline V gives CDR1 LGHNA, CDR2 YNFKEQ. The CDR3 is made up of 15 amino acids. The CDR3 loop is CASSHPRGLNTEAFF. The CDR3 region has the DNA TGTGCCAGCAGCCATCCCAGGGGGCTGAACACTGAAGCTTTCTTT.

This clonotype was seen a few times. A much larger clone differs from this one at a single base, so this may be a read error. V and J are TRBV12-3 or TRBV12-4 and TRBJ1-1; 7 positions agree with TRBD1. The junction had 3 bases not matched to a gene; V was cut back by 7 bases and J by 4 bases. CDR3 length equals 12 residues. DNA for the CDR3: TGTGCCAGCAACCCAGGGGGCACTGAAGCTTTCTTT. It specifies CASNPGGTEAFF.